The clone carrying this TCR beta chain has just one count. The junction differs from germline at one of its ends, possibly a read error. The data are from a study of OX40 agonist ivuxolimab in advanced cancers. About the study: Across the patients, intravenous ivuxolimab was delivered every 2 weeks at 0.01 to 10 mg/kg.

TCRdb keeps only in-frame clones here, not all; method: immunoSEQ multiplex PCR. Of about 96,000 clones in the sample, approximately 80% are singletons; the top ten hold under 7%. CDR1 SNHLY and CDR2 FYNNEI come from the germline V gene. This CDR3 has 15 amino acids. Sequences were derived from CD4+ or CD8+ T cells sorted from blood, sampled in a trial of the OX40 agonist ivuxolimab. The genes are TRBV2 and TRBJ1-2; 7 positions agree with TRBD1. This sequence originates from an adult with an advanced solid tumor such as melanoma, head and neck, liver or kidney cancer. CDR3: CASREDRDYNYGYTF. The CDR3 DNA follows: TGTGCCAGCAGGGAAGACAGGGACTATAACTATGGCTACACCTTC.